This entry features one T cell receptor (beta chain) sequence. The antigen remains unidentified. The sample originates from a study of T cell responses to AZD1222 COVID-19 vaccine. Notes on the study in general: Clonal diversity may have been underestimated, and the donors were mostly white British, with more females than males. Seropositivity was recorded at baseline in only 6 or 7 AZD1222 recipients.

The CDR3 extends over 15 amino acids. The germline CDR1 and CDR2 sequences are MNHEY and SVGAGI. Germline trimming cut 6 bases from V and 0 bases from J; bases unmatched to any gene: 5. Profiled with immunoSEQ multiplex PCR; TCRdb holds only in-frame clones, not every one. The table includes 200,000 to 250,000 clones, approximately 94% detected once. The material was peripheral blood, obtained on day 0 of MenACWY control vaccination. J is TRBJ1-2 and V is TRBV6-5; 9 bases line up with TRBD1. The source of this sequence is an adult in good health. The CDR3 DNA sequence: TGTGCCAGCAGACCCGACAGGGGGACTAACTATGGCTACACCTTC. Translation gives CASRPDRGTNYGYTF.